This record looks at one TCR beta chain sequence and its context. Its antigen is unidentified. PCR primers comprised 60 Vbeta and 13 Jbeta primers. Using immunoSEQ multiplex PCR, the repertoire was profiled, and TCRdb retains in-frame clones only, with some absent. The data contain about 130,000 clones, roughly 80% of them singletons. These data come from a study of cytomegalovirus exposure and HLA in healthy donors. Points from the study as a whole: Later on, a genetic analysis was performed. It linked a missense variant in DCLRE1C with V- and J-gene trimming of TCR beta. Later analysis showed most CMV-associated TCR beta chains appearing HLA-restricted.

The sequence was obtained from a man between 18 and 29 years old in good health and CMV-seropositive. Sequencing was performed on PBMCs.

The CDR3 DNA follows: TGTGCCAGCAGCTTCGGGGGGACAGGGGGCCGTAGCGAGCAGTACTTC. Translating gives CASSFGGTGGRSEQYF. J is TRBJ2-7 and V is TRBV7-6, with TRBD1 matching over 12 bases. The V segment lost 3 bases and the J segment 6 bases; nucleotides outside the gene matches: 9. The CDR3 length is 16 residues. CDR1 SGHVS and CDR2 FNYEAQ come from the germline V gene.